Listed below are T cell receptor beta chains from one sample, sequenced in a study of STAT3 mutations in large granular lymphocyte leukemia. Libraries were prepared by immunoSEQ multiplex PCR; TCRdb keeps only in-frame clonotypes and omits some of them. The repertoire includes over 4,500 clones, 46% of them detected once, and 58% sits in the top ten. What was sequenced was peripheral blood mononuclear cells. Receptors originate from a woman aged 70 to 79 with T-cell large granular lymphocyte leukemia. Some clones in this sample may be carry-over from other donors' samples. The CDR3 runs from the conserved cysteine through the conserved F or W. A D gene is named only where the DNA matches it firmly. Rows may omit the clone size; those that give it use once, few, many or a size class.

d_call,j_call,clone_size,v_call,cdr3_aa,cdr3_nt
.,TRBJ1-2,few,TRBV30,CAWSGSGRQGTF,TGTGCCTGGAGTGGCTCAGGACGGCAAGGAACCTTC
.,TRBJ1-1,.,TRBV5-6,CASTTTRLNTEAFF,TGTGCCAGCACGACCACCAGATTGAACACTGAAGCTTTCTTT
TRBD1,TRBJ2-7,.,TRBV18,CASSPGQAGGEQYF,TGTGCCAGCTCACCAGGCCAGGCAGGGGGCGAGCAGTACTTC
.,TRBJ1-2,.,TRBV7-2,CASSFRRSLSYYGYTF,TGTGCCAGCAGCTTTCGCCGGAGCCTAAGTTACTATGGCTACACCTTC
.,TRBJ1-2,.,TRBV30,CAWSGQDYGYTF,TGTGCCTGGAGTGGCCAGGACTATGGCTACACCTTC
.,TRBJ2-7,.,TRBV25-1,CASSEPSDPYEQYF,TGTGCCAGCAGTGAACCCAGCGATCCCTACGAGCAGTACTTC
.,TRBJ1-5,.,TRBV4-2,CASSQVAGNSNQPQHF,TGTGCCAGCAGCCAAGTGGCAGGGAATAGCAATCAGCCCCAGCATTTT
.,TRBJ2-7,.,TRBV5-1,CASSWDSPSIYEQYF,TGCGCCAGCAGCTGGGACTCACCTTCTATCTACGAGCAGTACTTC
TRBD1,TRBJ2-7,.,TRBV18,CASSPETGGAYEQYF,TGTGCCAGCTCACCAGAGACAGGGGGGGCCTACGAGCAGTACTTC
.,TRBJ2-5,.,TRBV27,CASSSRLEETQYF,TGTGCCAGCAGTAGCCGGCTCGAAGAGACCCAGTACTTC